This TCR beta chain was documented in a study of T-cell reconstitution after alpha-beta-depleted transplantation in children. Study-level findings and limits: Some patients' high day-60 TCRbeta diversity was attributed to recipient cells surviving conditioning. Once a year had passed after transplant, T-cell counts and diversity came mostly from newly produced T cells. Reportedly, alpha-beta T cells present about two months post-transplant originated from several hundred expanded clones of graft origin.

TCRbeta library preparation incorporated unique molecular identifiers. TCRdb redid the calling of the PCR reads with MiXCR, one entry per CDR3 protein. This table holds about 980,000 distinct CDR3 sequences, roughly 29% found once. The CDR3 totals 14 residues. Trimming shortened V by 3 bases and J by 8 bases, and 14 bases separated the two germline ends. In the case of this clonotype: Its antigen remains unidentified.

The TCR comes from a boy under two years old who had a stem cell transplant for SCID, so the T cells may come from the graft donor. This chain connects TRBV12-3 or TRBV12-4 to TRBJ2-4; a weak D match, TRBD1 (6 bases). The sequencing here drew on PBMCs, mostly from graft donor cells, taken 360 days after TCRalphabeta/CD19-depleted stem cell transplant. CDR3 in amino acids: CASSFQQGMDIQYF. CDR3 in DNA: TGTGCCAGCAGTTTTCAACAGGGCATGGACATTCAGTACTTC.